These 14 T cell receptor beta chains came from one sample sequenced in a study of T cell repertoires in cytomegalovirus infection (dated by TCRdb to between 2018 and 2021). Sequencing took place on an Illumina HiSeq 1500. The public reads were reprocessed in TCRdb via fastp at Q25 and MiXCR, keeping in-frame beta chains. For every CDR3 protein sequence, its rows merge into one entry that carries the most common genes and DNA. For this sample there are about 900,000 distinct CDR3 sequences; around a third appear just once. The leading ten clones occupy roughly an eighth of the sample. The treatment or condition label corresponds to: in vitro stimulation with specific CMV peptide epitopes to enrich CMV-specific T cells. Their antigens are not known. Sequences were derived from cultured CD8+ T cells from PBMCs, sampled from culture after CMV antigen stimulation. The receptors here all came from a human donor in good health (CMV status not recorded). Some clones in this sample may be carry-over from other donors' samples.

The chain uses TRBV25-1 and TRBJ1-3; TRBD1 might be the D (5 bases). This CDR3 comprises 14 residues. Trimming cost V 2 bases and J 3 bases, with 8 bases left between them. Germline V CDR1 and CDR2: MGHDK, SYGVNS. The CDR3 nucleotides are TGTGCCAGCAGTGAAGGGGGTTATGGAAACACCATATATTTT. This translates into CASSEGGYGNTIYF.

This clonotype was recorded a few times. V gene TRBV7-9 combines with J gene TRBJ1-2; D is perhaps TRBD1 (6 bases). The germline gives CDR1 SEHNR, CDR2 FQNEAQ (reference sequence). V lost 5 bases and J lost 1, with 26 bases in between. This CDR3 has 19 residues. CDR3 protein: CASSPGGPVPADVNYGYTF. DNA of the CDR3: TGTGCCAGCAGCCCGGGGGGGCCTGTACCGGCCGATGTTAACTATGGCTACACCTTC.

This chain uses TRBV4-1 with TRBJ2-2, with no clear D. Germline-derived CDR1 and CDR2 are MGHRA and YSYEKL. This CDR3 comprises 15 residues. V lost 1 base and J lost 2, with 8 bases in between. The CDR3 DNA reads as TGCGCCAGCAGCCAAGGGACGCGAAACACCGGGGAGCTGTTTTTT. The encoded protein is CASSQGTRNTGELFF.

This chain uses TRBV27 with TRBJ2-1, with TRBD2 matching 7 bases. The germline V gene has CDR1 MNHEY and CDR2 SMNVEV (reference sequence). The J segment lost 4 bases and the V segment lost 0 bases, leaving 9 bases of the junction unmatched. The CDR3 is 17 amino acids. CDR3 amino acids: CASSLSPGKRGYNEQFF. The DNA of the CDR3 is TGTGCCAGCAGTTTATCGCCTGGGAAGCGGGGTTACAATGAGCAGTTCTTC.

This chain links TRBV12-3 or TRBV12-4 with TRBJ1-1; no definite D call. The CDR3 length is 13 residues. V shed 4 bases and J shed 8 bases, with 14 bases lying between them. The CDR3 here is CASSSVAGWEAFF. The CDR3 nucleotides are TGTGCCAGCAGTTCGGTCGCAGGCTGGGAAGCTTTCTTT.

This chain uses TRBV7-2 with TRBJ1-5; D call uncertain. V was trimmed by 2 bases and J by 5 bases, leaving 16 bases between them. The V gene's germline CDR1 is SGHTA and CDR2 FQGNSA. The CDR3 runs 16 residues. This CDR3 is CASSLLGGLSDQPQHF. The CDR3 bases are TGTGCCAGCAGCTTACTGGGAGGTCTGTCGGATCAGCCCCAGCATTTT.

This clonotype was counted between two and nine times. The CDR3 DNA is TGTGCCAGCAGCTCCCGACAGGGGCCCGGGGCCAACGTCCTGACTTTC. Translating it yields CASSSRQGPGANVLTF. The chain recombines TRBV7-9 with TRBJ2-6; 8 nucleotides agree with TRBD1. Germline values: CDR1 SEHNR, CDR2 FQNEAQ (reference sequence). The CDR3 is 16 amino acids. The trim removed 4 bases at V and 4 bases at J, leaving 6 bases unmatched.

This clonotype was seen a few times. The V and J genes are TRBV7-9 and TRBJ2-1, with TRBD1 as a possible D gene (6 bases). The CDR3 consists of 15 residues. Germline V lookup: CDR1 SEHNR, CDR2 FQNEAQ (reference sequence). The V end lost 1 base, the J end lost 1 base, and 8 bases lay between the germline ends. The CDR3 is CASSLVGQSYNEQFF. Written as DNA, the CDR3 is TGTGCCAGCAGCTTAGTAGGACAGTCCTACAATGAGCAGTTCTTC.

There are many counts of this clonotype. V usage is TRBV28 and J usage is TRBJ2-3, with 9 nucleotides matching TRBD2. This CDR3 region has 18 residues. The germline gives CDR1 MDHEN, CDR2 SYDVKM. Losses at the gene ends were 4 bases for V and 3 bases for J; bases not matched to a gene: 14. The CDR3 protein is CASSYEGGGANPTDTQYF. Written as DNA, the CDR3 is TGTGCCAGCAGTTACGAGGGCGGGGGGGCCAACCCAACAGATACGCAGTATTTT.

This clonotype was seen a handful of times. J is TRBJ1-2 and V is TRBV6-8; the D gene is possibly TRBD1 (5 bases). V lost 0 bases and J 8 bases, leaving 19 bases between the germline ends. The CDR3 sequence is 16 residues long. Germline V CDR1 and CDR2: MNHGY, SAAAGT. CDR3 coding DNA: TGTGCCAGCAGTTACTCCGAAGGGCGCAGGGATCACGGCTACACCTTC. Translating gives CASSYSEGRRDHGYTF.

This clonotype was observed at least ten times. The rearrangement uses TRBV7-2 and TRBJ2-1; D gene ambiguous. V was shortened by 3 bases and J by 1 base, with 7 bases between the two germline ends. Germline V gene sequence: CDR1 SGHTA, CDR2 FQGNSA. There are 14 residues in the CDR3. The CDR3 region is CASSFHLSYNEQFF. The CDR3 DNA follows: TGTGCCAGCAGCTTTCACCTATCCTACAATGAGCAGTTCTTC. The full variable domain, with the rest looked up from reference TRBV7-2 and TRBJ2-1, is GAGVSQSPSNKVTEKGKDVELRCDPISGHTALYWYRQSLGQGLEFLIYFQGNSAPDKSGLPSDRFSAERTGGSVSTLTIQRTQQEDSAVYLCASSFHLSYNEQFFGPGTRLTVL.

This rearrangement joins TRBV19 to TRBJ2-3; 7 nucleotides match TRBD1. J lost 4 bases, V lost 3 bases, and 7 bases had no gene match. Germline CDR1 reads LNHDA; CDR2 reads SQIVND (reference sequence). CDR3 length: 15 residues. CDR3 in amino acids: CASSIGQVGADTQYF. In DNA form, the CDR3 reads TGTGCCAGTAGTATTGGACAGGTCGGTGCAGATACGCAGTATTTT.

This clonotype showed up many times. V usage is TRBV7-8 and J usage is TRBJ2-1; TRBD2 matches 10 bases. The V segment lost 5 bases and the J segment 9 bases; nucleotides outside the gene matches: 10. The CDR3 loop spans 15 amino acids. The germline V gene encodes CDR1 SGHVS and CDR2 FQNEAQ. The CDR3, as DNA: TGTGCCAGCAGCAGAAGCGGGGGGGCTGGAAGTGAGCAGTTCTTC. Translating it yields CASSRSGGAGSEQFF.

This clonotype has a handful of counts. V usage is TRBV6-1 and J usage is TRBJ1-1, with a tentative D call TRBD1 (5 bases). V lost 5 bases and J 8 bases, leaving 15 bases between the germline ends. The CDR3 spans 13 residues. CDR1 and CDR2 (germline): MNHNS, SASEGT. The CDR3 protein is CASSLPSRDEAFF. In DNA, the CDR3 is TGTGCCAGCAGTTTGCCCTCCCGGGACGAAGCTTTCTTT.